This record looks at one T cell receptor beta chain sequence and its context. These data originate in a study of blood T cell repertoires in COVID-19. Study as a whole: COVID-19 samples collected from the United States, Italy and Spain covered acute and convalescent phases.

CDR3 length: 15 residues. Germline values: CDR1 SGHAT, CDR2 FQNNGV. V lost 5 bases, J lost 2 bases, and 6 bases stayed unmatched. Measured with immunoSEQ multiplex PCR; TCRdb has only the in-frame clones, and not every one. The table has 100,000 to 150,000 clones, roughly 90% seen once. The material sequenced was peripheral blood. The TCR originated in a man in his 70s with active COVID-19. V and J are TRBV11-2 and TRBJ2-5; 9 nucleotides align to TRBD2. CDR3 residues: CASSTGLALQETQYF. The CDR3 DNA reads TGTGCCAGCAGCACGGGACTAGCCTTACAAGAGACCCAGTACTTC.